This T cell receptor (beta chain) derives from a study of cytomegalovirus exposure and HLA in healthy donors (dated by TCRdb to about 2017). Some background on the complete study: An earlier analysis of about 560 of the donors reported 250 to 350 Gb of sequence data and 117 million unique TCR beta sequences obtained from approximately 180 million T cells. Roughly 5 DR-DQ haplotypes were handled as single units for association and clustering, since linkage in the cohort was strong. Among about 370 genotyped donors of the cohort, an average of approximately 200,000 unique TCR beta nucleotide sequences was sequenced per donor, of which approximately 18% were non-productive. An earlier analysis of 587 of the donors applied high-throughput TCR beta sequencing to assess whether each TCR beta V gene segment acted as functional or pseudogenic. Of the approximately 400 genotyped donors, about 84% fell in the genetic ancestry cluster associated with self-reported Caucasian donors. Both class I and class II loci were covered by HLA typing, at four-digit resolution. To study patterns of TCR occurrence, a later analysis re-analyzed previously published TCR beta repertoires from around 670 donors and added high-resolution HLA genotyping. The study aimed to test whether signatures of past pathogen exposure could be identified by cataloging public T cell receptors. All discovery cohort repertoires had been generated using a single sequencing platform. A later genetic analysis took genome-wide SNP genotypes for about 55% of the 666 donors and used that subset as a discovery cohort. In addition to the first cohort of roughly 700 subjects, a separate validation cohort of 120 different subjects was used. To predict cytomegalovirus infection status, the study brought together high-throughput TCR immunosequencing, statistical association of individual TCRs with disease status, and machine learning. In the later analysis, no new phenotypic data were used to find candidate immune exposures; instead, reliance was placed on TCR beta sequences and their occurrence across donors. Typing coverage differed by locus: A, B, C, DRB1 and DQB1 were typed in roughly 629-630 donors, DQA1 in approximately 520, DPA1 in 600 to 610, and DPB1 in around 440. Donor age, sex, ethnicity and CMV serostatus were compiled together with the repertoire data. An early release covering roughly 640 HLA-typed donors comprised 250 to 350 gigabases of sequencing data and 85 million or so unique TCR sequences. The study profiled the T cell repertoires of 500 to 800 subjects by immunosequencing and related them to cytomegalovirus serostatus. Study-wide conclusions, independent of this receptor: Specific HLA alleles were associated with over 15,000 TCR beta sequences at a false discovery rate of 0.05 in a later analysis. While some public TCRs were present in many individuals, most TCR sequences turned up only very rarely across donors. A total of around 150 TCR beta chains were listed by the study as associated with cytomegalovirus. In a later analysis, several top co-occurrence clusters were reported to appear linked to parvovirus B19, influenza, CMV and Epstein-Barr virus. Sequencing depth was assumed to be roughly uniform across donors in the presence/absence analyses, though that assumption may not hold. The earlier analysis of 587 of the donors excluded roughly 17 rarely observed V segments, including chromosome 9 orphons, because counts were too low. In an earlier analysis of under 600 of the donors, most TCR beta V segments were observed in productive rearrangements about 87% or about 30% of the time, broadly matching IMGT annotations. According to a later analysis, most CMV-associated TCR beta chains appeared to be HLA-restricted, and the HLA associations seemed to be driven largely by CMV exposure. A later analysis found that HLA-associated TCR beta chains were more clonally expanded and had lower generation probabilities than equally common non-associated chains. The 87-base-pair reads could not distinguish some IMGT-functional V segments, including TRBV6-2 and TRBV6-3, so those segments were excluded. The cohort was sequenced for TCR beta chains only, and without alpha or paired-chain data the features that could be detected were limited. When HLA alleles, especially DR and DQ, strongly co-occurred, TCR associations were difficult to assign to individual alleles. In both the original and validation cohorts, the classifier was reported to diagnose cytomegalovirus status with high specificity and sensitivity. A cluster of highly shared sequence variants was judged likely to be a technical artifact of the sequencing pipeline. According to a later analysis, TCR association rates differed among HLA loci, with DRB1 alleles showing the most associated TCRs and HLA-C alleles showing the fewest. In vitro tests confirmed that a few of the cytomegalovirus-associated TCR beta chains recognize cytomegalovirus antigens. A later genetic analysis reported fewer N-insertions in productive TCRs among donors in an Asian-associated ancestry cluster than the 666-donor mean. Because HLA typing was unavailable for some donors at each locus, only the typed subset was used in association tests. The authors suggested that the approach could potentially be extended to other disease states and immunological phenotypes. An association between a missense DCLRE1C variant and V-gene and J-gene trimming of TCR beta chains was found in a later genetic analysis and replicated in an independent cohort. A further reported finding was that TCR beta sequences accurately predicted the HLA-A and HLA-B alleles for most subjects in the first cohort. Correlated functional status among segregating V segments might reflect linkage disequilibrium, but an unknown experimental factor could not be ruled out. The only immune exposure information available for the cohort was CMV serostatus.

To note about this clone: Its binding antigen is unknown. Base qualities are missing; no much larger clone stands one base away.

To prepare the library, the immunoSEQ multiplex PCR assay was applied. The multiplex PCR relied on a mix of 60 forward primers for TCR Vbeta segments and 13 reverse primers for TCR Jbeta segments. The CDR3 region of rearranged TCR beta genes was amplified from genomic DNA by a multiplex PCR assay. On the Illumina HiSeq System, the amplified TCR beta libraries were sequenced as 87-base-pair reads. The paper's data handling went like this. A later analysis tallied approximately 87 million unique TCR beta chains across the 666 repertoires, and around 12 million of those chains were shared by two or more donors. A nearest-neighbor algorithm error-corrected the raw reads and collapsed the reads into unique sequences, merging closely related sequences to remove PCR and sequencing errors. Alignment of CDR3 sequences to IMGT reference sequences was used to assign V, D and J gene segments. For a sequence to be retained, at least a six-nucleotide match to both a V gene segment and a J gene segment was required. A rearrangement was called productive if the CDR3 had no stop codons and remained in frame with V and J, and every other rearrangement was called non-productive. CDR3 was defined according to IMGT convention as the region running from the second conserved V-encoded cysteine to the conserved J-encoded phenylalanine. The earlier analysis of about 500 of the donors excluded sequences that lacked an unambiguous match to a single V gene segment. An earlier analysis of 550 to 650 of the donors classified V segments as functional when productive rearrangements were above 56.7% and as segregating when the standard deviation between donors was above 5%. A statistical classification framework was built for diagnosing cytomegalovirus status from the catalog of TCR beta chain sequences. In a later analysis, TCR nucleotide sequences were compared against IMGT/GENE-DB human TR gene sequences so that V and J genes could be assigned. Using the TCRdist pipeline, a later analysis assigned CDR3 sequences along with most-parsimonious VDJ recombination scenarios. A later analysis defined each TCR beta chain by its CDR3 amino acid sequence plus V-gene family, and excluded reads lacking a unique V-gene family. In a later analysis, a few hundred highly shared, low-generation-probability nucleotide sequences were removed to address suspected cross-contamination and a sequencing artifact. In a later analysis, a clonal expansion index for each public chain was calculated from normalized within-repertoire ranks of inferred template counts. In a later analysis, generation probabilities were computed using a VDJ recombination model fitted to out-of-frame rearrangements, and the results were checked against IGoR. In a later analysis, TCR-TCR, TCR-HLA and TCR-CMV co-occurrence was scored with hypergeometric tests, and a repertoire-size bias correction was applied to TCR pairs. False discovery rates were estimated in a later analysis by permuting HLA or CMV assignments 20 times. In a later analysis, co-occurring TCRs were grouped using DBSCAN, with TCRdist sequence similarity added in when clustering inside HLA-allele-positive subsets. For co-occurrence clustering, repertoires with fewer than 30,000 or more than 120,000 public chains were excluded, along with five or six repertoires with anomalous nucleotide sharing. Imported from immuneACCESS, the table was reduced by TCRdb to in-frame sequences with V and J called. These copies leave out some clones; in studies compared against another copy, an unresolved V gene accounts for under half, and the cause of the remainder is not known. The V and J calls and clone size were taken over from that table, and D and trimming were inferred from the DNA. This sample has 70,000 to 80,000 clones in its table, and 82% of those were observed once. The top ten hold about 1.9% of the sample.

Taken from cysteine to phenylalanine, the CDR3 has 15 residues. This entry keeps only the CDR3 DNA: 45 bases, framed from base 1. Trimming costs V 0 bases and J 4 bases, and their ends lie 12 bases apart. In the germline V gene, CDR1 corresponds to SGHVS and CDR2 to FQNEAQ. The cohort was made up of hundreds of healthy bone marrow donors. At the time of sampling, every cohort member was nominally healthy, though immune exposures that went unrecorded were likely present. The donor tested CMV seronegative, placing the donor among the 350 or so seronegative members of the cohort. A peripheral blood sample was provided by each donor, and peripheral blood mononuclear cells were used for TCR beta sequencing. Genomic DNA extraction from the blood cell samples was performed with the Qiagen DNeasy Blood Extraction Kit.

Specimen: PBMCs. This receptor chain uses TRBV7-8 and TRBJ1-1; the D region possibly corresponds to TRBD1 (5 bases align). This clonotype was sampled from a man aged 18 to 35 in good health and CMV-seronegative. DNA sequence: TGTGCCAGCAGCTTAGCTTACAGACAGCGCACTGAAGCTTTCTTT. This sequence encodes CASSLAYRQRTEAFF.